One sample yielded the 26 T cell receptor beta chains listed below, sequenced in a study of blood T cell repertoires in COVID-19. Libraries were prepared by immunoSEQ multiplex PCR; TCRdb keeps only in-frame clonotypes and omits some of them. The sample contains 250,000 to 300,000 clones, 80% to 90% of which appear only once. Sequenced material: peripheral blood. These receptors all come from a woman in her sixties or seventies with COVID-19, enrolled during active disease.

V usage is TRBV29-1 and J usage is TRBJ2-5; TRBD1 matches 8 bases. V shed 4 bases and J 7 bases; nucleotides not matched to a gene: 11. CDR1 is SQVTM, CDR2 ANQGSEA, per germline. This CDR3 comprises 14 residues. CDR3 bases: TGCAGCGTTGTGGACAGGGAACCCGGGGGGACCCAGTACTTC. Translating it yields CSVVDREPGGTQYF. The complete variable domain, with remaining parts taken from reference TRBV29-1 and TRBJ2-5, reads SAVISQKPSRDICQRGTSLTIQCQVDSQVTMMFWYRQQPGQSLTLIATANQGSEATYESGFVIDKFPISRPNLTFSTLTVSNMSPEDSSIYLCSVVDREPGGTQYFGPGTRLLVL.

The gene calls are TRBV4-3 and TRBJ1-2, with D hard to call. The CDR3 sequence is 15 residues long. V lost 0 bases and J 4 bases, leaving 12 bases between the germline ends. CDR1 and CDR2 (germline): LGHNA, YSLEER. The CDR3 region has the DNA TGCGCCAGCAGCCAAGATCGTCCCCCGGGCTATGGCTACACCTTC. This gives the protein CASSQDRPPGYGYTF.

The chain uses TRBV2 and TRBJ1-4; D not resolved. The CDR3 consists of 13 residues. V lost 8 bases to trimming and J lost 5 bases, with 12 bases between them. Germline V gene sequence: CDR1 SNHLY, CDR2 FYNNEI. The CDR3, as DNA: TGTGCCAGCGCCTCCGCGGAGAATGAAAAACTGTTTTTT. Translating gives CASASAENEKLFF.

The V gene is TRBV2, the J gene TRBJ1-5, with D unresolved. Germline CDR1 reads SNHLY; CDR2 reads FYNNEI. There are 13 residues in the CDR3. V lost 8 bases and J 4 bases, leaving 12 bases between the germline ends. CDR3 in amino acids: CASSRLGNQPQHF. CDR3 DNA: TGTGCCAGCTCCAGACTCGGGAATCAGCCCCAGCATTTT. The full variable domain, in which reference TRBV2 and TRBJ1-5 provide the parts outside the CDR3, is EPEVTQTPSHQVTQMGQEVILRCVPISNHLYFYWYRQILGQKVEFLVSFYNNEISEKSEIFDDQFSVERPDGSNFTLKIRSTKLEDSAMYFCASSRLGNQPQHFGDGTRLSIL.

The chain joins TRBV3-1 (or the pseudogene TRBV3-2) to TRBJ1-4, with a tentative D call TRBD1 (5 bases). Germline lookup yields CDR1 LGHDT and CDR2 YNNKEL (reference sequence). Between the trimmed V and J ends, which lost 2 bases and 5 bases, there was a span of 6 bases. This CDR3 is 13 amino acids long. The CDR3 DNA sequence: TGTGCCAGCAGCCAAAACAGGAATGAAAAACTGTTTTTT. It yields the protein CASSQNRNEKLFF.

The chain combines TRBV30 with TRBJ1-2, with unresolved D. The CDR3 is 14 residues long. Trimming cost V 2 bases and J 0 bases, with 10 bases left between them. CDR1 and CDR2 from the germline V gene are GTSNPN and SVGIG (reference sequence). The CDR3 here is CAWSPSRANYGYTF. DNA for the CDR3: TGTGCCTGGAGTCCCTCCCGGGCTAACTATGGCTACACCTTC. Using reference TRBV30 and TRBJ1-2 for the parts outside the CDR3, the full variable domain is SQTIHQWPATLVQPVGSPLSLECTVEGTSNPNLYWYRQAAGRGLQLLFYSVGIGQISSEVPQNLSASRPQDRQFILSSKKLLLSDSGFYLCAWSPSRANYGYTFGSGTRLTVV.

As concerns this clone: The DNA is omitted, as the CDR3 cannot be located on it reliably, and the CDR3 follows TCRdb's listing. The chain recombines TRBV29-1 with TRBJ1-2. With termini counted, the CDR3 has 11 amino acids. Germline V gene lookup returns CDR1 SQVTM and CDR2 ANQGSEA. CDR3 amino acids: CSVGLGSPDAF.

The V call is TRBV2, the J call TRBJ2-2, with TRBD2 matching over 7 bases. This CDR3 is 16 amino acids long. Germline loops: CDR1 SNHLY, CDR2 FYNNEI. V lost 7 bases and J lost 0; bases outside the gene matches: 8. For the CDR3, the DNA is TGTGCCAGCATTGGCTCGGGGGGAACGAACACCGGGGAGCTGTTTTTT. Translating it yields CASIGSGGTNTGELFF.

The V gene is TRBV7-2, the J gene TRBJ2-6; D is perhaps TRBD1 (6 bases). The germline V gene encodes CDR1 SGHTA and CDR2 FQGNSA. The germline V and J ends were trimmed by 7 bases and 1 base, with 11 bases remaining between them. The CDR3 is 15 residues long. The CDR3 DNA is TGTGCCAGCATTCCCAGGGGTTCTGGGGCCAACGTCCTGACTTTC. Translating it yields CASIPRGSGANVLTF.

The V gene is TRBV30, the J gene TRBJ2-7; a weak D match, TRBD1 (6 bases). The CDR3 is 12 residues long. In germline, CDR1 is GTSNPN, CDR2 SVGIG (reference sequence). V lost 7 bases, J lost 1 base, and 11 bases lay in between. CDR3 in amino acids: CASTRGSYEQYF. The CDR3 DNA reads TGTGCCTCTACCAGGGGTTCCTACGAGCAGTACTTC. Full variable domain (missing parts from reference TRBV30 and TRBJ2-7): SQTIHQWPATLVQPVGSPLSLECTVEGTSNPNLYWYRQAAGRGLQLLFYSVGIGQISSEVPQNLSASRPQDRQFILSSKKLLLSDSGFYLCASTRGSYEQYFGPGTRLTVT.

V usage is TRBV6-5 and J usage is TRBJ1-5; 9 bases line up with TRBD1. Germline CDR1 and CDR2: MNHEY and SVGAGI. V shed 6 bases, J shed 9 bases, and the junction held 6 bases outside the gene matches. The CDR3 contains 13 residues. The CDR3 loop is CASSSGTGLPQHF. The CDR3 nucleotides are TGTGCCAGCAGCTCCGGGACAGGGCTGCCCCAGCATTTT.

J is TRBJ1-1 and V is TRBV5-6, with D perhaps matching TRBD1 (6 bases). CDR1 and CDR2 (germline): SGHDT, YYEEEE. With 2 bases removed from V and 3 bases from J, the gap between germline ends came to 11 bases. The CDR3 runs 14 residues. The CDR3 DNA is TGTGCCAGCAGCTTACAACAGGGAGACACTGAAGCTTTCTTT. Encoded protein: CASSLQQGDTEAFF.

This chain links TRBV7-2 with TRBJ1-4; D remains ambiguous. This CDR3 has 15 residues. Germline V gene sequence: CDR1 SGHTA, CDR2 FQGNSA. V was shortened by 3 bases and J by 8 bases, with 16 bases between the two germline ends. The CDR3 sequence is CASSLEGGFFEKLFF. The DNA of the CDR3 is TGTGCCAGCAGCTTGGAGGGAGGTTTCTTCGAAAAACTGTTTTTT. Using reference TRBV7-2 and TRBJ1-4 for the parts outside the CDR3, the full variable domain is GAGVSQSPSNKVTEKGKDVELRCDPISGHTALYWYRQSLGQGLEFLIYFQGNSAPDKSGLPSDRFSAERTGGSVSTLTIQRTQQEDSAVYLCASSLEGGFFEKLFFGSGTQLSVL.

CDR3 in DNA: TGTGCCTGGGACAGGGGACTTCTATCCTCTGGAAACACCATATATTTT. Amino acid sequence: CAWDRGLLSSGNTIYF. The gene calls are TRBV30 and TRBJ1-3; TRBD1 matches 8 bases. CDR1 and CDR2 (germline): GTSNPN, SVGIG (reference sequence). This CDR3 contains 16 residues. V was clipped by 5 bases and J by 0 bases; unmatched bases: 9.

Only one count was recorded for this clone. This sequence joins TRBV19 and TRBJ1-1; the D is unclear. The V end was cut by 3 bases, the J end by 7 bases, with 18 bases between. This CDR3 has 15 amino acids. The germline gives CDR1 LNHDA, CDR2 SQIVND (reference sequence). The CDR3 spells CASSIIAVGYSEAFF. The CDR3 DNA reads as TGTGCCAGTAGTATCATAGCGGTGGGATACAGTGAAGCTTTCTTT.

This clone was seen only once. The chain links TRBV21-1 to TRBJ2-7; the table's TRBD1 call for D was not verified on the DNA. TRBV21-1 is listed as a pseudogene. This CDR3 region has 15 residues. CDR3 in DNA: TGTGCCAGCAGCAAAGACGGACAGGGGGTCTACGAGCAGTACTTC. It encodes CASSKDGQGVYEQYF.

The rearrangement uses TRBV19 and TRBJ2-4; 9 nucleotides agree with TRBD2. Germline trimming cut 1 base from V and 4 bases from J; bases unmatched to any gene: 5. The germline V gene has CDR1 LNHDA and CDR2 SQIVND (reference sequence). This CDR3 has 16 amino acids. The CDR3 loop reads CASSIANSGGKNIQYF. In DNA, the CDR3 is TGTGCCAGTAGTATAGCAAATAGCGGGGGTAAAAACATTCAGTACTTC.

The rearrangement joins TRBV5-8 to TRBJ2-7; D might be TRBD1 (6 bases). Germline values: CDR1 SGHTS, CDR2 YDEGEE. This CDR3 region has 15 residues. Between the trimmed V and J ends, which lost 0 bases and 5 bases, there was a span of 15 bases. CDR3 nucleotide sequence: TGTGCCAGCAGCTTGGCGGGAACAGGGTTTGACGAGCAGTACTTC. It codes for CASSLAGTGFDEQYF. Based on the CDR3 plus reference TRBV5-8 and TRBJ2-7, the full variable domain is EAGVTQSPTHLIKTRGQQATLRCSPISGHTSVYWYQQALGLGLQFLLWYDEGEERNRGNFPPRFSGRQFPNYSSELNVNALELEDSALYLCASSLAGTGFDEQYFGPGTRLTVT.

The rearrangement uses TRBV27 and TRBJ2-2; the match to TRBD1 covers 7 bases. Germline CDR1 is MNHEY and CDR2 is SMNVEV (reference sequence). The CDR3 is 17 amino acids. The V gene end was trimmed by 3 bases and the J gene end by 2 bases; junction bases not matched to a gene: 9. The CDR3 nucleotides are TGTGCCAGCAGTTTCTCACTGACAGGGAAAAACACCGGGGAGCTGTTTTTT. Translating gives CASSFSLTGKNTGELFF.

CDR3 protein: CASSGARDRSFYGYTF. Here the CDR3 DNA reads TGTGCCAGCAGCGGAGCTAGGGACAGATCCTTTTATGGCTACACCTTC. The chain employs TRBV9 and TRBJ1-2; TRBD1 agrees at 7 bases. Per the germline V gene, CDR1 is SGDLS and CDR2 is YYNGEE. V dropped 3 bases and J dropped 5; count of bases not matched to a gene: 13. The CDR3 covers 16 residues.

The chain links TRBV5-6 to TRBJ1-1, with D possibly TRBD1 on 6 matching bases. Trimming took off 4 bases at V and 4 bases at J, with 14 bases between the two ends. CDR3 length equals 14 residues. The V gene's germline CDR1 is SGHDT and CDR2 YYEEEE. DNA of the CDR3: TGTGCCAGCAGCACCTCAGGGGCGCCCACTGAAGCTTTCTTT. The encoded protein is CASSTSGAPTEAFF.

The rearrangement uses TRBV7-2 and TRBJ2-5; possible D gene TRBD2, 5 bases. CDR3 length: 14 residues. Trimming removed 2 bases at V and 5 bases at J, with 12 bases between. CDR1 and CDR2 (germline): SGHTA, FQGNSA. CDR3 sequence reads: CASSLSGLRETQYF. The CDR3 DNA sequence: TGTGCCAGCAGCTTATCGGGGTTGCGGGAGACCCAGTACTTC.

V and J are TRBV14 and TRBJ1-2; D uncertain. V was shortened by 1 base and J by 8 bases, with 11 bases between the two germline ends. Germline CDR1 and CDR2: SGHDN and FVKESK. The CDR3 is 13 amino acids. Here the CDR3 DNA reads TGTGCCAGCAGCCAAGCTGGGAGGGAAGGCTACACCTTC. Its translation: CASSQAGREGYTF.

The CDR3 DNA reads TGTGCTAGTGGTTTTGGGACAGTGAACTATGGCTACACCTTC. As protein: CASGFGTVNYGYTF. The V and J genes are TRBV12-5 and TRBJ1-2; 7 bases are a match to TRBD1. V shed 3 bases, J shed 2 bases, and the junction held 3 bases outside the gene matches. This CDR3 is built from 14 residues. Germline V gene data show CDR1 as LGHNT and CDR2 as FRNRAP.

The chain combines TRBV7-3 with TRBJ2-2; 8 bases are shared with TRBD1. CDR3 length: 16 residues. Germline V gives CDR1 SGHTA, CDR2 FQGTGA. The V gene end was trimmed by 2 bases and the J gene end by 6 bases; junction bases not matched to a gene: 8. This CDR3 reads CASSLPTPGGPGELFF. The CDR3 bases are TGTGCCAGCAGCTTACCAACCCCAGGGGGCCCCGGGGAGCTGTTTTTT.

This clone was picked up a small number of times. The J gene is TRBJ1-6, the V gene TRBV7-6, with a weak D call TRBD1 (6 bases). This CDR3 region has 16 residues. V was pared by 4 bases and J by 9 bases, with 19 bases between. Germline lookup yields CDR1 SGHVS and CDR2 FNYEAQ. CDR3 coding DNA: TGTGCCAGCAGCTCCTACTCCGGGGGGCGCGGTTCACCCCTCCACTTT. It yields the protein CASSSYSGGRGSPLHF.